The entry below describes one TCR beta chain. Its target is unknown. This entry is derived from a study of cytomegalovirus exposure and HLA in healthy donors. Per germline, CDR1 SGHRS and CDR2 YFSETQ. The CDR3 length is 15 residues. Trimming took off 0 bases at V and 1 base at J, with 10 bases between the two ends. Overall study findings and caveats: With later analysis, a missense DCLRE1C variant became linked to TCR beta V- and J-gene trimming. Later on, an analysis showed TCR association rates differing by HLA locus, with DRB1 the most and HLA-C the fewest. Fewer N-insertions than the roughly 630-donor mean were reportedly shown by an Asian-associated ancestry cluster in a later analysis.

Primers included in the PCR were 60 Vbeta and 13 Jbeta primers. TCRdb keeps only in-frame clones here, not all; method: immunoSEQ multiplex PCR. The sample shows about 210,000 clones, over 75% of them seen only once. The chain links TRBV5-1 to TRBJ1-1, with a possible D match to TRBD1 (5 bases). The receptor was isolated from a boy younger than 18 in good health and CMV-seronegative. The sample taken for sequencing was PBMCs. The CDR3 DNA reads TGCGCCAGCAGCTTGGTAGGGGCCGGGAACACTGAAGCTTTCTTT. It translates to CASSLVGAGNTEAFF. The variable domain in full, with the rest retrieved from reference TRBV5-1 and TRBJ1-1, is KAGVTQTPRYLIKTRGQQVTLSCSPISGHRSVSWYQQTPGQGLQFLFEYFSETQRNKGNFPGRFSGRQFSNSRSEMNVSTLELGDSALYLCASSLVGAGNTEAFFGQGTRLTVV.